This T cell receptor beta chain was found in a study of CD8 T cells in ankylosing spondylitis. TCRdb re-analysed the 5' RACE reads in MiXCR, keeping a single row per CDR3 protein. The data show roughly 230,000 distinct CDR3 sequences, with roughly a tenth seen just once and around 3% held by the top ten. CDR3 length: 15 residues. CDR1 is ENHRY and CDR2 is SYGVKD in the germline V gene. Trimming removed 3 bases at V and 1 base at J, with 12 bases between. This clonotype came up many times. Material for sequencing was blood, either unsorted or a sorted T cell fraction (not recorded which). The TCR originated in a male donor with ankylosing spondylitis or in good health (not recorded which). V is TRBV10-3 and J is TRBJ1-2; no definite D call. In DNA, the CDR3 is TGTGCCATCAGTGACGCAACACACAATAACTATGGCTACACCTTC. It yields the protein CAISDATHNNYGYTF.